The T cell receptor (beta chain) under discussion was sequenced for a study of beta chain features in type 1 diabetes. Regarding the study as a whole: In the patient group, naive, central memory and Treg TCRB repertoires seemed more alike than in the healthy donor group.

The investigators reverse transcribed all of the isolated RNA, so they sequenced expressed TCRB transcripts. The assay was immunoSEQ multiplex PCR, and TCRdb's table has in-frame clones only and misses some. The sample contains fewer than 250,000 clones, 68% of which appear only once. The purity of all sorted populations exceeded 95%. Points on this clone: No antigen is known for it. Other nucleotide sequences in the sample specify the same CDR3.

Source material: naive CD4+ T cells from blood. This receptor was obtained from a man aged 25-45 years in good health.

CDR3 DNA: TGCAGCGTGACAGGAAACACTGAAGCTTTCTTT. Its protein product is CSVTGNTEAFF. The chain recombines TRBV29-1 with TRBJ1-1, with D perhaps TRBD1 (6 bases). This CDR3 has 11 amino acids. The germline CDR1 and CDR2 sequences are SQVTM and ANQGSEA. The V and J ends lost 6 bases and 2 bases respectively, with 7 bases between them.